One and the same sample provided the 23 T cell receptor beta chains below, sequenced in a study of vaccination and CD4 T cells after COVID-19. Sequencing of DNA taken from cultured CD4+ T cells relied on the Oncomine TCR Beta short-read assay. A single record per CDR3 protein comes from TCRdb applying MiXCR to the PCR reads. The repertoire holds 20,000 to 25,000 distinct CDR3 sequences, with 43% as singletons. Time point reported: late sampling 161 to 241 days after vaccination in a few convalescent patients. Treatment indicated: roughly 11-day PBMC culture with coronavirus spike peptide pools or control peptides (ViraFEST assay). These receptors' antigens are unknown. The sample consisted of CD4+ T cells from blood, cultured in vitro, taken about 7 months after SARS-CoV-2 vaccination. The receptors stem from a human donor who had recovered from COVID-19.

The chain recombines TRBV29-1 with TRBJ1-2; 7 bases are shared with TRBD1. Germline V gene lookup returns CDR1 SQVTM and CDR2 ANQGSEA. After removal of 8 bases from V and 0 bases from J, the junction contained 15 bases not matched to a gene. The CDR3 totals 16 residues. The chain's CDR3 is CSPLPKQGPANYGYTF. In DNA, the CDR3 is TGCAGCCCCCTTCCAAAACAGGGGCCGGCTAACTATGGCTACACCTTC.

This clonotype was counted only a few times. The rearrangement joins TRBV7-2 to TRBJ2-5; D not resolved. The germline V gene has CDR1 SGHTA and CDR2 FQGNSA. CDR3 size: 13 residues. V shed 0 bases and J shed 3 bases, with 5 bases lying between them. CDR3: CASSLAGKETQYF. The CDR3 DNA reads TGTGCCAGCAGCTTAGCAGGGAAAGAGACCCAGTACTTC.

The rearrangement uses TRBV7-2 and TRBJ2-1; D ambiguous. This CDR3 spans 16 amino acids. V lost 6 bases to trimming and J lost 9 bases, with 24 bases between them. The germline gives CDR1 SGHTA, CDR2 FQGNSA. The CDR3 reads CASSLWISDLPGEQFF. The CDR3 DNA sequence: TGTGCCAGCAGTTTGTGGATCAGCGACCTTCCCGGTGAGCAGTTCTTC.

This clonotype was counted once. This rearrangement joins TRBV19 to TRBJ1-5; perhaps TRBD1 as D (5 bases). CDR1 and CDR2 from the germline V gene are LNHDA and SQIVND (reference sequence). Trimming took 5 bases from V and 7 from J, leaving 18 bases between them. CDR3 length equals 15 residues. CDR3 sequence (DNA): TGTGCCAGTAGTGGCTTCCTTCTCAGGGACCAGCCCCAGCATTTT. This translates into CASSGFLLRDQPQHF.

This chain uses TRBV20-1 with TRBJ2-6; D not certain. The germline V gene has CDR1 DFQATT and CDR2 SNEGSKA (reference sequence). The CDR3 has 16 amino acids. V shed 3 bases and J shed 0 bases, with 12 bases lying between them. The CDR3 loop reads CSASLDGSSGANVLTF. The CDR3, as DNA: TGCAGTGCTAGTCTGGACGGAAGCTCTGGGGCCAACGTCCTGACTTTC.

The V and J genes are TRBV6-2 or TRBV6-3 and TRBJ1-6, with unresolved D. V was clipped by 2 bases and J by 9 bases, with 14 bases between them. CDR1 is MNHEY, CDR2 SVGEGT, per germline. The CDR3 covers 15 residues. This CDR3 is CASSYTGPSGSPLHF. CDR3 in DNA: TGTGCCAGCAGTTACACCGGTCCGTCAGGTTCACCCCTCCACTTT.

This clonotype was counted a few times. The chain links TRBV7-9 to TRBJ2-1; D assignment may be TRBD1 or TRBD2 (5 bases each). Germline V gene lookup returns CDR1 SEHNR and CDR2 FQNEAQ (reference sequence). Between the trimmed V and J ends, which lost 4 bases and 3 bases, there was a span of 19 bases. The CDR3 is 17 residues long. The CDR3 nucleotides read TGTGCCAGCAGCTCGTCGGGTGGGGCGGGCTTCTACAATGAGCAGTTCTTC. Amino acids: CASSSSGGAGFYNEQFF.

The V call is TRBV6-5, the J call TRBJ1-1; 7 bases align to TRBD1. This CDR3 contains 13 residues. Per germline, CDR1 MNHEY and CDR2 SVGAGI. Trimming cost V 2 bases and J 6 bases; bases outside gene matches: 3. CDR3 bases: TGTGCCAGCAGTTACCCAGGGGGACCTGAAGCTTTCTTT. This sequence encodes CASSYPGGPEAFF.

CDR3 DNA sequence: TGTGCCAGCACCAGAACCACAGGGTCCTATGGCTACACCTTC. It specifies CASTRTTGSYGYTF. The chain is built from TRBV7-9 and TRBJ1-2, with D maybe TRBD1 (6 bases). The CDR3 has 14 residues. The germline V and J ends were trimmed by 7 bases and 4 bases, with 16 bases remaining between them. The germline V gene has CDR1 SEHNR and CDR2 FQNEAQ (reference sequence).

The chain is built from TRBV6-2 or TRBV6-3 and TRBJ2-5; TRBD2 is a possible D gene (6 bases). Trimming took 7 bases from V and 5 from J, leaving 14 bases between them. The germline V gene has CDR1 MNHEY and CDR2 SVGEGT. The CDR3 covers 13 residues. As DNA, the CDR3 is TGTGCCAGCACCCCAGGCGGGACGGAGACCCAGTACTTC. Amino acids: CASTPGGTETQYF.

CDR3 nucleotide sequence: TGCAGTGCTTCCGGGACAGGGGGAGTGGGCAATCAGCCCCAGCATTTT. Amino acids: CSASGTGGVGNQPQHF. The chain uses TRBV20-1 and TRBJ1-5, with TRBD1 matching 11 bases. The length of the CDR3 is 16 residues. V trimming: 5 bases; J trimming: 2 bases; junction bases outside the gene matches: 8. Germline values: CDR1 DFQATT, CDR2 SNEGSKA (reference sequence).

The chain joins TRBV20-1 to TRBJ2-3; the D is unclear. V gave up 8 bases and J gave up 6 bases, with 18 bases separating them. Germline V gives CDR1 DFQATT, CDR2 SNEGSKA (reference sequence). The CDR3 runs to 13 residues. The CDR3 reads CSTPVRTADTQYF. The CDR3 nucleotides are TGCAGTACCCCTGTGCGGACCGCGGATACGCAGTATTTT.

The chain carries TRBV7-9 and TRBJ2-1; the D is unclear. CDR1 and CDR2 (germline): SEHNR, FQNEAQ (reference sequence). V was trimmed by 4 bases and J by 2 bases, leaving 12 bases between them. The CDR3 has 15 residues. The CDR3 nucleotides read TGTGCCAGCAGCTATCCGGGCCAAGCCTACAATGAGCAGTTCTTC. This codes for CASSYPGQAYNEQFF.

The chain combines TRBV19 with TRBJ2-7; 10 nucleotides agree with TRBD2. The CDR3 covers 17 residues. Germline CDR1 reads LNHDA; CDR2 reads SQIVND (reference sequence). With V trimmed by 5 bases and J by 0 bases, 10 bases remained unmatched. This CDR3 is CASSHRTSGRISYEQYF. CDR3 sequence (DNA): TGTGCCAGTAGTCATCGGACTAGCGGTCGCATCTCCTACGAGCAGTACTTC.

This clonotype was counted a few times. The chain employs TRBV27 and TRBJ2-7; a weak D match, TRBD1 (6 bases). The CDR3 consists of 14 residues. Germline values: CDR1 MNHEY, CDR2 SMNVEV (reference sequence). Trimming shortened V by 5 bases and J by 8 bases, and 19 bases separated the two germline ends. In nucleotides, the CDR3 is TGTGCCAGCAGTCTCCGACAGGTGGGAGCGCAGCAGTACTTC. It encodes CASSLRQVGAQQYF.

This clonotype has a handful of counts. The genes are TRBV6-1 and TRBJ2-6; D might be TRBD1 (5 bases). This CDR3 spans 19 amino acids. CDR1 is MNHNS and CDR2 is SASEGT in the germline V gene. V lost 3 bases and J 3 bases, leaving 21 bases between the germline ends. The CDR3 nucleotides are TGTGCCAGCAGTGAGTGGCCAGTATCTTGGGGCGGTGGGGCCAACGTCCTGACTTTC. This sequence encodes CASSEWPVSWGGGANVLTF.

This clonotype was counted a few times. The chain employs TRBV28 and TRBJ2-7; D assignment may be TRBD1 or TRBD2 (5 bases each). The ends were cut back, 2 bases at V and 7 bases at J, with 15 bases in the middle. CDR3 length: 14 amino acids. From germline, CDR1 is MDHEN and CDR2 SYDVKM. CDR3 nucleotide sequence: TGTGCCAGCAGTTTAGAGGGGTCCCTAGGGGAGCAGTACTTC. It encodes CASSLEGSLGEQYF.

Regarding this clonotype: Mismatch with germline at one junction end may stem from a read error. The V gene is TRBV7-7, the J gene TRBJ1-6; 9 nucleotides align to TRBD1. The germline V gene encodes CDR1 SSHAT and CDR2 FNYEAQ (reference sequence). This CDR3 is built from 18 residues. In DNA form, the CDR3 reads TGTGCTAGCAGCCCGGGACAGGGTTCTGCGGTCGGTTCTTCACCCCTCCACTTT. Its translation: CASSPGQGSAVGSSPLHF.

This chain uses TRBV28 with TRBJ1-1, with a possible D match to TRBD1 (6 bases). V gave up 7 bases and J gave up 4 bases, with 25 bases separating them. The germline V gene has CDR1 MDHEN and CDR2 SYDVKM. The CDR3 is 17 residues long. In DNA form, the CDR3 reads TGTGCCAGCATTCTCTCGACAGGCGCTATAAGTGTCACTGAAGCTTTCTTT. This sequence encodes CASILSTGAISVTEAFF.

The chain couples TRBV18 to TRBJ2-7, with D unresolved. The CDR3 is 13 amino acids. The V end was cut by 2 bases, the J end by 1 base, with 6 bases between. The V gene's germline CDR1 is KGHSH and CDR2 LQKENI. DNA of the CDR3: TGTGCCAGCTCACCAACTGATTCCTACGAGCAGTACTTC. The encoded protein is CASSPTDSYEQYF.

The chain combines TRBV20-1 with TRBJ2-5; D may be TRBD1 or TRBD2 (5 bases each). CDR3 size: 13 residues. Germline V lookup: CDR1 DFQATT, CDR2 SNEGSKA (reference sequence). Trimming took 6 bases from V and 5 from J, leaving 16 bases between them. CDR3 nucleotide sequence: TGCAGTGCCCGCGCTTCGGGGCGGGAGACCCAGTACTTC. It translates to CSARASGRETQYF.

V gene TRBV28 combines with J gene TRBJ2-5, with TRBD1 identical over 8 bases. Germline V gives CDR1 MDHEN, CDR2 SYDVKM. This CDR3 comprises 14 residues. The V segment lost 11 bases and the J segment 2 bases; nucleotides outside the gene matches: 10. The CDR3 spells CAARTGMRQETQYF. As DNA, the CDR3 is TGTGCCGCAAGGACAGGGATGAGGCAAGAGACCCAGTACTTC.

CDR3 region: CASRIGSTEAFF. Here the CDR3 DNA reads TGTGCCAGCAGAATAGGCAGCACTGAAGCTTTCTTT. The chain has TRBV6-1 and TRBJ1-1; D is unresolved. V gave up 6 bases and J gave up 4 bases, with 9 bases separating them. The CDR3 loop spans 12 amino acids. CDR1 and CDR2 from the germline V gene are MNHNS and SASEGT.